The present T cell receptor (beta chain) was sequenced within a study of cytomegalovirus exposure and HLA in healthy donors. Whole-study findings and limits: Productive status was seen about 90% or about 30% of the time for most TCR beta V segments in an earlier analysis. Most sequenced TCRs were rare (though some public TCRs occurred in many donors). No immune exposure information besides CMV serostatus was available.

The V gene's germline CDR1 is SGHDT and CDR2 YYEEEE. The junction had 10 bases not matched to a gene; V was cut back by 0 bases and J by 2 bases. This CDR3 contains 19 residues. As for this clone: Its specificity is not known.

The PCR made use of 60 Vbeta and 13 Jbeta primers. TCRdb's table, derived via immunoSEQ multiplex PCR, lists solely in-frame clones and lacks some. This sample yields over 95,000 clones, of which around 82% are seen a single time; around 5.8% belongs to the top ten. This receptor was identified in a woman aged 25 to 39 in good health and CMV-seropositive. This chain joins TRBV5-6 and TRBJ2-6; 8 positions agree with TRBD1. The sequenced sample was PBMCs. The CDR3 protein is CASSLVKFQGATGANVLTF. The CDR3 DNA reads TGTGCCAGCAGCTTGGTGAAGTTCCAGGGGGCCACTGGGGCCAACGTCCTGACTTTC.